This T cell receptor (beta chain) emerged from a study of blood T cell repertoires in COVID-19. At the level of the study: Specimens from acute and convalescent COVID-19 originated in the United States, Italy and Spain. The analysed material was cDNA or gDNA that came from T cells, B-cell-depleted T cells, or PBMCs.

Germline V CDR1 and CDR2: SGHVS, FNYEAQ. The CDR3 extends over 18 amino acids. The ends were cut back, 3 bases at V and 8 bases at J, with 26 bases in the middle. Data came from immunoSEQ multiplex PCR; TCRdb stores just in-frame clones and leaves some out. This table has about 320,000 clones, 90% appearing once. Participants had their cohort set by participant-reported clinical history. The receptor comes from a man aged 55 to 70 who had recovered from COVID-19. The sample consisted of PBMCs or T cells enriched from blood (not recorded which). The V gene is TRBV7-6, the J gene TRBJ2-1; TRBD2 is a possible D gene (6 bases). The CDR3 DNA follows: TGTGCCAGCAGCTTGTTCAAATCTGCGGGACCGGTCTTGGATGAGCAGTTCTTC. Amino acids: CASSLFKSAGPVLDEQFF.